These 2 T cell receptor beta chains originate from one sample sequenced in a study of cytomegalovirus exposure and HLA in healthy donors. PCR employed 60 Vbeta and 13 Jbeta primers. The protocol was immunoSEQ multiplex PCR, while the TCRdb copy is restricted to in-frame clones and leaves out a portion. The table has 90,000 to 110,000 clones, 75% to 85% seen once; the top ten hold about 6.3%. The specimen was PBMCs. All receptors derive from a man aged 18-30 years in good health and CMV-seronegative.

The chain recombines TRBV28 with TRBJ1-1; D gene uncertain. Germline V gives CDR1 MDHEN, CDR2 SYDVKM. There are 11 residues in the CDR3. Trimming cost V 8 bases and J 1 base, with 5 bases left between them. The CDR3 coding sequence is TGTGCCAGCCGACAGAACACTGAAGCTTTCTTT. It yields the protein CASRQNTEAFF.

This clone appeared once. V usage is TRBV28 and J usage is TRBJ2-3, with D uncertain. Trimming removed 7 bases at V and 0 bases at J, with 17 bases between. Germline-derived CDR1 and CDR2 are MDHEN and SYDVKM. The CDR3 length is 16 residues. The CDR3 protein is CASNPTFPTSTDTQYF. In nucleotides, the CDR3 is TGTGCCAGCAACCCTACTTTTCCGACTAGCACAGATACGCAGTATTTT.